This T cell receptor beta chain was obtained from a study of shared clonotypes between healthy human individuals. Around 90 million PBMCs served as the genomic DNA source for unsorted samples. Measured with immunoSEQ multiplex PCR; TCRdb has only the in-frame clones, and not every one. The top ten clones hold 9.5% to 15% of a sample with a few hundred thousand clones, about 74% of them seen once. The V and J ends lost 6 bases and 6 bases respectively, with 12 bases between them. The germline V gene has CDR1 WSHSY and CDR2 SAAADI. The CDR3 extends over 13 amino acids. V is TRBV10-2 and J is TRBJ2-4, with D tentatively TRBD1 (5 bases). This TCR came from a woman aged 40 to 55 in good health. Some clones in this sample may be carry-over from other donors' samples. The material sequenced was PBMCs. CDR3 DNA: TGCGCCAGCAGCCAGGACACTTCAAACATTCAGTACTTC. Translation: CASSQDTSNIQYF.